This T cell receptor beta chain appears in the sequencing data of a study of T-cell memory formation after mild COVID-19. As for the study in general: Across donors, TCR clusters were largely donor specific. General study points: There was a balanced CD4/CD8 profile in clones contracting day 15 to 85, and later expanders leaned CD4+. Mostly located in CM and EM were contracting CD4+ clones, with contracting CD8+ clones located in EMRA.

5'RACE with constant-segment primers built TCRalpha and TCRbeta cDNA libraries with UMIs. MiXCR was run by TCRdb on the 5' RACE reads, yielding one entry per CDR3 protein. The sample shows more than 250,000 distinct CDR3 sequences, roughly 18% of them seen only once. There are a few counts of this clonotype. What it recognizes is unknown. The V end was cut by 4 bases, the J end by 0 bases, with 11 bases between. The germline CDR1 and CDR2 sequences are SGHRS and YFSETQ. The CDR3 consists of 14 residues. V usage is TRBV5-1 and J usage is TRBJ2-7; perhaps TRBD2 as D (6 bases). The sequenced sample was PBMCs or a T cell subset sorted from them (not recorded which). The TCR was taken from a young man who had mild COVID-19 (a few samples of this study predate the infection). Cell type and time point are not known. This CDR3 is CASSGGMTSYEQYF. For the CDR3, the DNA is TGCGCCAGCAGCGGGGGGATGACCTCCTACGAGCAGTACTTC.